The T cell receptor beta chain described here comes from a study of T cells in Graves' hyperthyroidism and ophthalmopathy. Study results and limitations: A model of 13 V-J pairs discriminated ophthalmopathy from stable hyperthyroidism. Among thyroid clonotypes expanded above 0.001, most also appeared in blood.

Patients with uncontrolled infections, other autoimmune diseases, pregnancy or lactation were excluded. V lost 5 bases and J 6 bases, leaving 14 bases between the germline ends. This CDR3 spans 14 amino acids. CDR1 DFQATT and CDR2 SNEGSKA come from the germline V gene (reference sequence). Amplified TCR beta CDR3 regions came from RNA transcripts. HTBI primers were the set used in a first-round RT-PCR of the TCR CDR3. TCRdb redid the calling of the multiplex PCR reads with MiXCR, one entry per CDR3 protein. The sample has 380,000 or so distinct CDR3 sequences, 13% seen once. In this sample, this clonotype turned up a few times. Its antigen is unknown.

This receptor was identified in a young man with Graves' hyperthyroidism that later progressed to Graves' ophthalmopathy. The rearrangement links TRBV20-1 to TRBJ1-6; a weak D match, TRBD1 (5 bases). The specimen was blood. CDR3 in DNA: TGCAGTGCTCTCCGAGACAGCTCTAATTCACCCCTCCACTTT. Its translation is CSALRDSSNSPLHF.